The 5 T cell receptor beta chains presented below share a single source sample, sequenced in a study of Graves' ophthalmopathy and Graves' hyperthyroidism. The authors amplified TCR beta CDR3 regions from RNA transcripts. In the first round, RT-PCR was carried out with HTBI primers, and a multiplex PCR formed the second round. MiXCR, run by TCRdb on the multiplex PCR reads, gives a single entry per CDR3 protein. The table lists about 160,000 distinct CDR3 sequences, about two fifths of them singletons. Material: peripheral blood. The origin of the receptors is a man aged 30-40 years with Graves' ophthalmopathy.

This clonotype was recorded once. V is TRBV12-3 or TRBV12-4 and J is TRBJ1-5, with a possible D match to TRBD1 (6 bases). Trimming stripped 6 bases from V and 3 bases from J, with 12 bases between. This CDR3 contains 14 residues. Written as DNA, the CDR3 is TGTGCCAGCAGGTCCAGGGGACCCAATCAGCCCCAGCATTTT. Its translation: CASRSRGPNQPQHF.

This clonotype was picked up a small number of times. The chain has TRBV28 and TRBJ2-7; 7 bases match TRBD1. The J segment lost 3 bases and the V segment lost 4 bases, leaving 12 bases of the junction unmatched. This CDR3 spans 16 amino acids. The V gene's germline CDR1 is MDHEN and CDR2 SYDVKM. In DNA form, the CDR3 reads TGTGCCAGCAGTTCGTTTCCTGGGACAGTTGACTACGAGCAGTACTTC. It encodes CASSSFPGTVDYEQYF.

There are many counts of this clonotype. The chain couples TRBV6-2 or TRBV6-3 to TRBJ1-2; TRBD1 agrees at 7 bases. J was trimmed by 3 bases and V by 5 bases; bases with no gene match: 15. The CDR3 runs 17 residues. Germline V gene sequence: CDR1 MNHEY, CDR2 SVGEGT. The CDR3 protein is CASSPRPNAGGDYGYTF. In DNA form, the CDR3 reads TGTGCCAGCAGTCCACGGCCGAACGCAGGGGGAGACTATGGCTACACCTTC.

This rearrangement joins TRBV24-1 to TRBJ2-2; 10 bases match TRBD2. Trimming took 10 bases from V and 4 from J; bases not matched to a gene: 17. The CDR3 is made up of 18 amino acids. The germline gives CDR1 KGHDR, CDR2 SFDVKD. CDR3 in DNA: TGTGCCACAAGTTCCAAAACAGGACTAGCGGCCTCCACCGGGGAGCTGTTTTTT. This codes for CATSSKTGLAASTGELFF.

This clonotype was seen at least ten times. The V and J genes are TRBV28 and TRBJ1-1; D unclear. CDR1 is MDHEN, CDR2 SYDVKM, per germline. Trimming removed 3 bases at V and 1 base at J, with 15 bases between. This CDR3 comprises 16 residues. CDR3 coding DNA: TGTGCCAGCAGTTTTTTTCGTGGTTCTACGAACACTGAAGCTTTCTTT. Its translation is CASSFFRGSTNTEAFF. Supplemented by reference TRBV28 and TRBJ1-1, the full variable domain reads DVKVTQSSRYLVKRTGEKVFLECVQDMDHENMFWYRQDPGLGLRLIYFSYDVKMKEKGDIPEGYSVSREKKERFSLILESASTNQTSMYLCASSFFRGSTNTEAFFGQGTRLTVV.